The sequence of this T cell receptor beta chain was determined in a study of blood T cells in healthy people across ages. The study's findings and limits: TCR beta diversity, measured per million T cells, fell in a roughly linear way with age.

A J-beta primer mix and a sample-barcoded 5' primer were used in a second PCR of about 6 to 12 cycles. TCRdb reprocessed the 5' RACE reads via MiXCR and lists one record per CDR3 protein. The sample consists of approximately 940,000 distinct CDR3 sequences, about 48% of them appearing once. A note on this clonotype: Antigen unknown.

The length of the CDR3 is 16 residues. CDR1 MNHEY and CDR2 SVGAGI come from the germline V gene. The V gene end was trimmed by 0 bases and the J gene end by 2 bases; junction bases not matched to a gene: 5. This chain joins TRBV6-5 and TRBJ2-7, with 9 bases that match TRBD1. This receptor was obtained from a young man in good health. The specimen was blood. Written as DNA, the CDR3 is TGTGCCAGCAGTTACTCATCGGACAGGGGAACCTACGAGCAGTACTTC. Translation: CASSYSSDRGTYEQYF.